This TCR beta chain was documented in a study of Graves' ophthalmopathy and Graves' hyperthyroidism. General study findings and limits: At approximately 70% sensitivity and roughly 72% specificity, the model predicted progression of the ophthalmopathy. Blood also carried most expanded thyroid clonotypes exceeding 0.001 frequency.

This CDR3 is built from 12 residues. From germline, CDR1 is ENHRY and CDR2 SYGVKD. The V end was cut by 10 bases, the J end by 3 bases, with 13 bases between. Orbital computed tomography, thyroid ultrasound, TRAb, serum thyroxine and clinical symptoms formed the basis of diagnosis. PBMCs originated in about 10 ml of fresh peripheral blood. For this clonotype: Its specificity is not known.

From RNA, the CDR3 regions of TCR beta chains were amplified and sequenced. After a first-round RT-PCR with HTBI primers, a second-round multiplex PCR was run. TCRdb reanalysed the multiplex PCR reads using MiXCR and keeps one entry per CDR3 protein. The sample contains over 650,000 distinct CDR3 sequences, roughly 41% of which appear only once. The clonotype comes from an adult man with Graves' ophthalmopathy. Sequencing input: peripheral blood. This chain connects TRBV10-3 to TRBJ2-7; TRBD2 is a possible D gene (7 bases). The CDR3 protein is CASGEGDYEQYF. DNA of the CDR3: TGTGCCAGCGGGGAGGGGGACTACGAGCAGTACTTC.